One sample yielded the 10 T cell receptor beta chains listed below, sequenced in a study of blood T cell repertoires in COVID-19. Clones were sequenced by immunoSEQ multiplex PCR, and TCRdb holds only the in-frame ones, with some missing. The sample has about 81,000 clones; roughly 95% are singletons. Material for sequencing was peripheral blood. The receptors come from a human donor with active COVID-19. The donor label of this sample is uncertain.

The chain carries TRBV5-6 and TRBJ2-3; the D is unclear. CDR3 length: 12 amino acids. Germline CDR1 reads SGHDT; CDR2 reads YYEEEE. The ends were cut back, 4 bases at V and 7 bases at J, with 10 bases in the middle. DNA for the CDR3: TGTGCCAGCAGCCCGGCGAGGAATACGCAGTATTTT. Translated, it gives CASSPARNTQYF.

The gene calls are TRBV6-2 or TRBV6-3 and TRBJ2-5; 10 nucleotides agree with TRBD1. The CDR3 extends over 15 amino acids. Trimming took 4 bases from V and 5 from J; bases not matched to a gene: 7. Germline V gene lookup returns CDR1 MNHEY and CDR2 SVGEGT. The CDR3 coding sequence is TGTGCCAGCAGTTTTCCCGGGACAGGGGTTGAGACCCAGTACTTC. It encodes CASSFPGTGVETQYF.

CDR3 DNA sequence: TGTGCCAGCAGCATCGCTAGACAGGGACCCGCAGATACGCAGTATTTT. Translating gives CASSIARQGPADTQYF. The chain carries TRBV9 and TRBJ2-3; 7 nucleotides match TRBD1. CDR3 length equals 16 residues. The germline CDR1 and CDR2 sequences are SGDLS and YYNGEE. The trim removed 4 bases at V and 4 bases at J, leaving 12 bases unmatched.

The chain recombines TRBV6-6 with TRBJ2-2, with TRBD2 matching over 7 bases. The V and J ends lost 5 bases and 0 bases, in that order; junction bases with no gene match: 9. This CDR3 has 17 amino acids. The germline V gene encodes CDR1 MNHNY and CDR2 SVGAGI (reference sequence). This CDR3 is CASSLPGTTSNTGELFF. Here the CDR3 DNA reads TGTGCCAGCAGTCTCCCCGGGACTACATCGAACACCGGGGAGCTGTTTTTT.

J is TRBJ1-5 and V is TRBV7-2, with TRBD1 matching over 8 bases. CDR1 and CDR2 (germline): SGHTA, FQGNSA. This CDR3 region has 17 residues. Trimming took 7 bases from V and 4 from J; bases not matched to a gene: 15. The CDR3 nucleotides are TGTGCCAGCAAACTAGCAGGGGGCGATAATAAGAATCAGCCCCAGCATTTT. Translating gives CASKLAGGDNKNQPQHF.

The chain couples TRBV18 to TRBJ1-3; 7 nucleotides line up with TRBD1. CDR3 length equals 14 residues. Germline CDR1 KGHSH, CDR2 LQKENI. With 3 bases clipped from V and 7 bases from J, the junction kept 6 bases outside the gene matches. CDR3 in amino acids: CASSPTGDLNTIYF. The CDR3 nucleotides read TGTGCCAGCTCACCCACAGGGGACCTTAACACCATATATTTT.

This chain links TRBV7-9 with TRBJ2-1; D might be TRBD1 (6 bases). The germline V gene has CDR1 SEHNR and CDR2 FQNEAQ (reference sequence). The CDR3 loop spans 12 amino acids. The V end lost 5 bases, the J end lost 8 bases, and 10 bases lay between the germline ends. The CDR3 here is CASSRTVHEQFF. CDR3 coding DNA: TGTGCCAGCAGCCGGACAGTACATGAGCAGTTCTTC.

The V gene is TRBV7-2, the J gene TRBJ2-7; D perhaps matches TRBD1 (6 bases). The V end lost 5 bases, the J end lost 4 bases, and 18 bases lay between the germline ends. The germline V gene encodes CDR1 SGHTA and CDR2 FQGNSA. The CDR3 is made up of 15 amino acids. CDR3 region: CASSPPARGSYEQYF. For the CDR3, the DNA is TGTGCCAGCAGCCCTCCAGCCAGGGGATCTTACGAGCAGTACTTC.

The genes are TRBV10-2 and TRBJ2-1; 11 bases are a match to TRBD2. Trimming removed 7 bases from V and 2 bases from J; junction bases left unmatched: 7. The CDR3 has 16 amino acids. Germline V gene lookup returns CDR1 WSHSY and CDR2 SAAADI. This CDR3 is CASTNPGLAAYNEQFF. In nucleotides, the CDR3 is TGCGCCAGCACCAATCCGGGACTAGCGGCCTACAATGAGCAGTTCTTC.

The CDR3 bases are TGCGCCAGCAGAGGAGCGGGGTTAGAGACCCAGTACTTC. Its protein is CASRGAGLETQYF. The rearrangement uses TRBV5-1 and TRBJ2-5, with 7 bases lining up with TRBD2. Trimming at V came to 5 bases and at J to 4 bases, leaving 5 bases not matched to a gene. CDR3 length: 13 amino acids. Germline V gives CDR1 SGHRS, CDR2 YFSETQ.